This TCR beta chain was found in a study of control samples from healthy donors and cancer patients. This CDR3 spans 16 amino acids. V lost 2 bases and J 0 bases, leaving 12 bases between the germline ends. Germline CDR1 reads PRHDT; CDR2 reads FYEKMQ (reference sequence). The repertoire was sequenced with immunoSEQ multiplex PCR; TCRdb's copy has only in-frame clones and lacks some. The sample includes around 150,000 clones, roughly 95% of them seen just once. The TCR sequence derives from a woman in her twenties or thirties in good health. Sequencing used blood. The chain links TRBV13 to TRBJ2-3; no firm D call. The CDR3 spells CASSLSVATSTDTQYF. The CDR3 DNA reads as TGTGCCAGCAGCTTAAGTGTGGCCACGAGCACAGATACGCAGTATTTT.